This T cell receptor beta chain was recorded in a study of blood T cell repertoires in COVID-19. About the study: The United States, Italy and Spain supplied acute and convalescent COVID-19 samples. PBMCs, B-cell-depleted T cells, or T cells provided the cDNA or gDNA that made up the material.

The germline V gene encodes CDR1 SGHKS and CDR2 YYEKEE (reference sequence). This CDR3 contains 16 residues. The germline V and J ends were trimmed by 4 bases and 0 bases, with 16 bases remaining between them. Sequencing was performed with immunoSEQ multiplex PCR; in TCRdb, only in-frame clones are kept and a portion is missing. The sample lists 70,000 to 95,000 clones, around 88% occurring once. The sequence was obtained from a woman between 70 and 85 years old with acute or convalescent COVID-19. V and J are TRBV5-5 and TRBJ1-1; D is unresolved. The sample taken for sequencing was peripheral blood. The CDR3 spells CASSLLVGSMNTEAFF. The CDR3 region has the DNA TGTGCCAGCAGCCTGCTTGTGGGCAGCATGAACACTGAAGCTTTCTTT.